This is a list of T cell receptor beta chains from one sample in a study of persistence of HIV-infected CD4 T cells. These receptors lack a known antigen. The assay was immunoSEQ multiplex PCR, and TCRdb's table has in-frame clones only and misses some. The data show tens of thousands of clones, 78% seen once. Here the sequenced sample was CD4+ T cells sorted from PBMCs after roughly 18-hour stimulation, taken from a patient who received antiretroviral therapy. The receptors were sampled from an adult woman with HIV who was CMV-seropositive. CDR3s leave out the opening cysteine and the closing phenylalanine or tryptophan. Rows give clone size only sometimes, using once, few, many, or a class for an expanded clone.

CDR3: ATSRGGQNYGYT
size: NA
J: TRBJ1-2
V: TRBV15

CDR3: ASTREGGRPIYGYT
size: NA
J: TRBJ1-2
V: TRBV19

CDR3: ASSPPVPGYT
size: once
J: TRBJ1-2
V: TRBV2

CDR3: ASRPSPTGELF
size: NA
J: TRBJ2-2
V: TRBV14

CDR3: ASSSRRGTAMNTEAF
size: NA
J: TRBJ1-1
V: TRBV6-2/TRBV6-3

CDR3: ATSRGGQGNQPQH
size: NA
J: TRBJ1-5
V: TRBV15

CDR3: ASSLDILAENTDTQY
size: NA
J: TRBJ2-3
V: TRBV28

CDR3: ASMNDSPGYGYT
size: NA
J: TRBJ1-2
V: TRBV5-1

CDR3: AWRKGGRYQETQY
size: NA
J: TRBJ2-5
V: TRBV30

CDR3: ASSPSSDSGYT
size: few
J: TRBJ1-2
V: TRBV7-3

CDR3: ASSQSGTKNQPQH
size: NA
J: TRBJ1-5
V: TRBV3-1/TRBV3-2

CDR3: ASSPRQGLLEKLF
size: NA
J: TRBJ1-4
V: TRBV18

CDR3: ASSLGRGTQPQH
size: NA
J: TRBJ1-5
V: TRBV7-9

CDR3: ASTQTPGQGTDTQY
size: NA
J: TRBJ2-3
V: TRBV2

CDR3: ATGALTSGRTQY
size: NA
J: TRBJ2-3
V: TRBV15

CDR3: ASSDGTGGNEQF
size: few
J: TRBJ2-1
V: TRBV6-4

CDR3: ASSATGGTYGYT
size: NA
J: TRBJ1-2
V: TRBV7-3

CDR3: ASSLTGTYGYT
size: NA
J: TRBJ1-2
V: TRBV7-3

CDR3: ASSDSGGAKNIQY
size: NA
J: TRBJ2-4
V: TRBV2

CDR3: ASCGDIYEKLF
size: NA
J: TRBJ1-4
V: TRBV12-3/TRBV12-4

CDR3: AWSLNRGFSYEQY
size: once
J: TRBJ2-7
V: TRBV30

CDR3: AISAGGGSNQPQH
size: few
J: TRBJ1-5
V: TRBV10-3

CDR3: ASSHGQSPSEAF
size: NA
J: TRBJ1-1
V: TRBV11-3

CDR3: ASSTNLGPTEAF
size: few
J: TRBJ1-1
V: TRBV19

CDR3: ASSLGGLNSPLH
size: few
J: TRBJ1-6
V: TRBV7-9

CDR3: AWSVYQLAMNTEAF
size: NA
J: TRBJ1-1
V: TRBV30

CDR3: ASSLDRIDEQY
size: NA
J: TRBJ2-7
V: TRBV5-5

CDR3: ASSLMGATGNQPQH
size: NA
J: TRBJ1-5
V: TRBV5-4

CDR3: ATSDFSDRTDTQY
size: NA
J: TRBJ2-3
V: TRBV24-1

CDR3: ASIRQGLSNEQF
size: NA
J: TRBJ2-1
V: TRBV6-5

CDR3: ASSSTRTGSYQETQY
size: NA
J: TRBJ2-5
V: TRBV27

CDR3: ASSLRPNEKLF
size: NA
J: TRBJ1-4
V: TRBV12-3/TRBV12-4

CDR3: ASRDLSAASSNQPQH
size: NA
J: TRBJ1-5
V: TRBV27

CDR3: ASRTGTGVNQPQH
size: NA
J: TRBJ1-5
V: TRBV19

CDR3: SVGYRGSEQY
size: NA
J: TRBJ2-7
V: TRBV29-1

CDR3: ATSRWDGGYNQPQH
size: NA
J: TRBJ1-5
V: TRBV15

CDR3: ASSPQQGLALLNTEAF
size: NA
J: TRBJ1-1
V: TRBV27

CDR3: AISGANVLT
size: NA
J: TRBJ2-6
V: TRBV10-3

CDR3: ASSLAPGNGYT
size: NA
J: TRBJ1-2
V: TRBV5-1

CDR3: SASGSETQY
size: once
J: TRBJ2-5
V: TRBV20-1

CDR3: ASSFQGRNSPLH
size: few
J: TRBJ1-6
V: TRBV5-1

CDR3: ASRRGQETQY
size: NA
J: TRBJ2-5
V: TRBV6-5